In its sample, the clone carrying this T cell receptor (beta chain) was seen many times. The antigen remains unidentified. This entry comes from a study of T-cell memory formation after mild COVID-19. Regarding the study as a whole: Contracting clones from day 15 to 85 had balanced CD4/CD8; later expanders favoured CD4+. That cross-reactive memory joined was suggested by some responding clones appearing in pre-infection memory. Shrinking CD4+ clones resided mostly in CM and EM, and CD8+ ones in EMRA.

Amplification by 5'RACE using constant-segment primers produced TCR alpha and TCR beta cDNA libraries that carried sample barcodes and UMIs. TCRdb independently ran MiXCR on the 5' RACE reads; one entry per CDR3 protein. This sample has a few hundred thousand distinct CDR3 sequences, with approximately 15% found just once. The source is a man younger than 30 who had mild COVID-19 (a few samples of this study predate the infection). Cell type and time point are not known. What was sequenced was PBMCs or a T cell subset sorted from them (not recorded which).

CDR3 amino acids: CASSSGTGHQPQHF. CDR3 nucleotides: TGTGCCAGCAGTTCCGGGACAGGGCATCAGCCCCAGCATTTT. The chain has TRBV12-3 or TRBV12-4 and TRBJ1-5; 9 bases are a match to TRBD1. The CDR3 contains 14 residues. The J segment lost 5 bases and the V segment lost 4 bases, leaving 3 bases of the junction unmatched.